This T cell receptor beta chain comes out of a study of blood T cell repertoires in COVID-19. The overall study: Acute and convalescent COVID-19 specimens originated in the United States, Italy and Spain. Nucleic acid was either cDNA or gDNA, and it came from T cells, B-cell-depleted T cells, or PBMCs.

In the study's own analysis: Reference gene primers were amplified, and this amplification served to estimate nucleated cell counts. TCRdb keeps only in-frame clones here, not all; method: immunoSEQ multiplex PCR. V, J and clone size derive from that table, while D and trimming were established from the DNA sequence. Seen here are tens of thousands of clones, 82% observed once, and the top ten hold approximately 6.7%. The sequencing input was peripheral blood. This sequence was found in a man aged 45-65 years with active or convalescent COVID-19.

CDR3 amino acids: CASSIWTGEKLFF. CDR3 in DNA: TGTGCCAGTAGTATATGGACAGGGGAAAAACTGTTTTTT. This chain links TRBV19 with TRBJ1-4, with 8 nucleotides matching TRBD1. The germline V gene has CDR1 LNHDA and CDR2 SQIVND (reference sequence). The CDR3 loop spans 13 amino acids. With V trimmed by 2 bases and J by 8 bases, 1 base remained unmatched.